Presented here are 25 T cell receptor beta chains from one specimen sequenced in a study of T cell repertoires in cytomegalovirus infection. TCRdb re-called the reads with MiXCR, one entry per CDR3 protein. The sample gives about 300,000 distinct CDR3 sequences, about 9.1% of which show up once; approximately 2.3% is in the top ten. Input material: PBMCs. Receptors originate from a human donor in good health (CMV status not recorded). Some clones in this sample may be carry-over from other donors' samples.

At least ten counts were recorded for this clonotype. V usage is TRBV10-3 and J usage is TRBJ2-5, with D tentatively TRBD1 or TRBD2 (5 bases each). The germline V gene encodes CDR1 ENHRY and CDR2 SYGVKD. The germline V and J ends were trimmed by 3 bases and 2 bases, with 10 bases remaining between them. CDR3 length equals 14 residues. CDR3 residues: CAISDGDVQETQYF. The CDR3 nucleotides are TGTGCCATCAGTGATGGGGACGTACAAGAGACCCAGTACTTC.

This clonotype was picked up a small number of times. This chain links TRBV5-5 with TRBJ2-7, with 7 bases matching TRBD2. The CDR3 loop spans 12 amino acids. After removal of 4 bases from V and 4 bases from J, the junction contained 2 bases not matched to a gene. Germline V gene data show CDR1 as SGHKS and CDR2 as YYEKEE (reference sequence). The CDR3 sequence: CASSGRAYEQYV. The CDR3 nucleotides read TGTGCCAGCAGCGGGAGGGCTTACGAGCAGTACGTC.

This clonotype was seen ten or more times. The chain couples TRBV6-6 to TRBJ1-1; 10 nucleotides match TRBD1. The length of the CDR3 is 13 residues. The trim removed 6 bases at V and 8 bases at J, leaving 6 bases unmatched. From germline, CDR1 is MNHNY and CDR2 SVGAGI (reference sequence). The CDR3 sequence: CASSQTGGAEAFF. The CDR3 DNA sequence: TGTGCCAGCAGCCAGACAGGGGGCGCGGAAGCTTTCTTT.

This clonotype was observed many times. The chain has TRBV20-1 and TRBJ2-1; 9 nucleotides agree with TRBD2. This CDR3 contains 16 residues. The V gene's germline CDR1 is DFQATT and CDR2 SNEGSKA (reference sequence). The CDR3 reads CSSTGLAGHSYNEQFF. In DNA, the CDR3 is TGCAGCTCGACGGGGCTAGCGGGGCACTCCTACAATGAGCAGTTCTTC.

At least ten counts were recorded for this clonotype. Written as DNA, the CDR3 is TGTGCCACAACGGGACAGGGGGCTTACAATGAGCAGTTCTTC. This gives the protein CATTGQGAYNEQFF. The V and J genes are TRBV7-2 and TRBJ2-1, with 12 bases aligning to TRBD1. This CDR3 spans 14 amino acids. Germline loops: CDR1 SGHTA, CDR2 FQGNSA. Trimming cost V 10 bases and J 4 bases; bases outside gene matches: 5.

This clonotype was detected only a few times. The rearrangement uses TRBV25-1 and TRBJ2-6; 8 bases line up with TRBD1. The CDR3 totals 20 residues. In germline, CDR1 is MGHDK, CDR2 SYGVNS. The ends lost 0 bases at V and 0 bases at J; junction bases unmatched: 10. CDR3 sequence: CASSEYLPGGPFSGANVLTF. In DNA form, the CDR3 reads TGTGCCAGCAGTGAATACTTACCAGGGGGCCCCTTCTCTGGGGCCAACGTCCTGACTTTC.

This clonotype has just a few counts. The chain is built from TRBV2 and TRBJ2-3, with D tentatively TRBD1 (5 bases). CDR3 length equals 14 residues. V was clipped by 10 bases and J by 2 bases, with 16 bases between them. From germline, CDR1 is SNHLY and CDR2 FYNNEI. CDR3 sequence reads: CATDSYGPTDTQYF. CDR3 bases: TGTGCCACCGACAGTTATGGACCCACAGATACGCAGTATTTT.

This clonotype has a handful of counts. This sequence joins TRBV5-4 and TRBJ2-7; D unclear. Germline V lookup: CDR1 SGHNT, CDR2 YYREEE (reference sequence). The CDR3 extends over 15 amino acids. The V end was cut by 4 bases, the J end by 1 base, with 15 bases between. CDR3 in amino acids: CASSPFGRVSYEQYF. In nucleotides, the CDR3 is TGTGCCAGCAGCCCTTTTGGTAGGGTTTCCTACGAGCAGTACTTC.

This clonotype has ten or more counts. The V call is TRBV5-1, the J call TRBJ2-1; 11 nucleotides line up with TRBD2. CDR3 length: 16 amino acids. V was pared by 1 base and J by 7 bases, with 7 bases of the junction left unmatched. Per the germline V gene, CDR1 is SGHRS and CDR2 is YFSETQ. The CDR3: CASSLLLAGEHNEQFF. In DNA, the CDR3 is TGCGCCAGCAGCTTGCTACTAGCGGGGGAGCATAATGAGCAGTTCTTC.

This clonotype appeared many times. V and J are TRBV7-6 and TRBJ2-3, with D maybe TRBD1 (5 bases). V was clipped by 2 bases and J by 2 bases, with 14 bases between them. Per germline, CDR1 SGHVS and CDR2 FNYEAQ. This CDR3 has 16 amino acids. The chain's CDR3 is CASSLNYDGHTDTQYF. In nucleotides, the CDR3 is TGTGCCAGCAGCTTAAACTACGACGGACACACAGATACGCAGTATTTT.

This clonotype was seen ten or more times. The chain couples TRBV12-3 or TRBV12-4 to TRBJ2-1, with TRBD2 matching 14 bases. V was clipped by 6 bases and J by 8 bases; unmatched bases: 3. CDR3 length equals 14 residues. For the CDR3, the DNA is TGTGCCAGCAGGACTAGCGGGGGGGCTCATGAGCAGTTCTTC. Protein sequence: CASRTSGGAHEQFF.

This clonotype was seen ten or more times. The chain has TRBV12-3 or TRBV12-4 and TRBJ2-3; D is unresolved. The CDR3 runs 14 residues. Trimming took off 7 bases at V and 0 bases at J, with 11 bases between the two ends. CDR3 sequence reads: CASKSRTSTDTQYF. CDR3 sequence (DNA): TGTGCCAGCAAGTCGAGAACTAGCACAGATACGCAGTATTTT.

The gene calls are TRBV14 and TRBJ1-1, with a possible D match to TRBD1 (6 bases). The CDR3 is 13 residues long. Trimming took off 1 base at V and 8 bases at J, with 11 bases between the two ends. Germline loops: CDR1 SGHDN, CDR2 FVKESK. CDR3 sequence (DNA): TGTGCCAGCAGCCAAGTCAGGGGTTCGGAAGCTTTCTTT. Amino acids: CASSQVRGSEAFF. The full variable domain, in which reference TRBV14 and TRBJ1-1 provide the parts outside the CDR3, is EAGVTQFPSHSVIEKGQTVTLRCDPISGHDNLYWYRRVMGKEIKFLLHFVKESKQDESGMPNNRFLAERTGGTYSTLKVQPAELEDSGVYFCASSQVRGSEAFFGQGTRLTVV.

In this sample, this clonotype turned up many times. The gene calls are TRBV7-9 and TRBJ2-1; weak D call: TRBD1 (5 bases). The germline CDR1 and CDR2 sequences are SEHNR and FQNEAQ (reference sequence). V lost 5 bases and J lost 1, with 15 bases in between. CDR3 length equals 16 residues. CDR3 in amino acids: CASSLAQGSSYNEQFF. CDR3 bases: TGTGCCAGCAGCCTTGCGCAGGGCTCTTCCTACAATGAGCAGTTCTTC.

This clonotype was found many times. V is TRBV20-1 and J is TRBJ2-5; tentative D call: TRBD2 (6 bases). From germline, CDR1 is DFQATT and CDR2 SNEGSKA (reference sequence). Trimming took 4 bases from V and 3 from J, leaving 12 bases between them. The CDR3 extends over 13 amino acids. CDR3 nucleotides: TGCAGTGCTAAGCCGGGCGGGGAAGAGACCCAGTACTTC. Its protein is CSAKPGGEETQYF.

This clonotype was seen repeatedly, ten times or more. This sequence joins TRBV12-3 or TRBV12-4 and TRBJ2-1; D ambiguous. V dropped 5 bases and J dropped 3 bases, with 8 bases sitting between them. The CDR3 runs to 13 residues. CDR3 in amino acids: CASSHTDYNEQFF. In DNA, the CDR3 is TGTGCCAGCAGTCATACAGACTACAATGAGCAGTTCTTC.

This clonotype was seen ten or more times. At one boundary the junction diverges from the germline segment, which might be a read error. CDR3 DNA: TGCGTCAGCAGCAGGGGAGTGAACACAGATACGCAGTATTTT. It codes for CVSSRGVNTDTQYF. This chain links TRBV4-1 with TRBJ2-3, with D maybe TRBD1 (6 bases). The CDR3 has 14 residues. Germline V gene sequence: CDR1 MGHRA, CDR2 YSYEKL.

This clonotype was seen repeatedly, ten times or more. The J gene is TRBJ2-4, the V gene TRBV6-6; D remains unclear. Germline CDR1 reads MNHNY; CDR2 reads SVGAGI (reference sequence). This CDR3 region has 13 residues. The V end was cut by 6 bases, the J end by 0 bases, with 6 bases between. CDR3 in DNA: TGTGCCAGCAGAGGTTTAGCCAAAAACATTCAGTACTTC. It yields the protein CASRGLAKNIQYF.

The CDR3 protein is CASSFQGLLGGYTF. CDR3 in DNA: TGTGCCAGCAGTTTCCAGGGCCTGCTGGGGGGCTACACCTTC. The J gene is TRBJ1-2, the V gene TRBV28, with D possibly being TRBD1 (5 bases). Trimming took 3 bases from V and 8 from J, leaving 16 bases between them. CDR3 length: 14 residues. Germline V CDR1 and CDR2: MDHEN, SYDVKM.

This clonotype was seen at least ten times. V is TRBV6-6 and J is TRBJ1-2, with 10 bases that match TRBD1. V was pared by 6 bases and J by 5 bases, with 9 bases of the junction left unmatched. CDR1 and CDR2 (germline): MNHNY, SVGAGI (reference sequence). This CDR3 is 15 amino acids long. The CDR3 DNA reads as TGTGCCAGCAGCCTAGGGGGACAGGGGATGTATGGCTACACCTTC. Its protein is CASSLGGQGMYGYTF.

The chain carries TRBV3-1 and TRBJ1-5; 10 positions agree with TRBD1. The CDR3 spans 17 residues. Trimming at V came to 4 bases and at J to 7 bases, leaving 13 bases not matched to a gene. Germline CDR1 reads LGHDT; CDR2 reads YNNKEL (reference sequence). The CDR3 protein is CASSRRQGASFEQPQHF. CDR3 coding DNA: TGTGCCAGCAGCCGACGACAGGGGGCCTCCTTTGAACAGCCCCAGCATTTT.

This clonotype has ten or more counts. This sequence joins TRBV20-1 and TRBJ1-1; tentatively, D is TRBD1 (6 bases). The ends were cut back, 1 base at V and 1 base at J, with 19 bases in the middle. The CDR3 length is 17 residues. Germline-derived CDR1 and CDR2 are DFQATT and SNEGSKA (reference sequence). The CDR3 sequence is CSARGFTAEQGNTEAFF. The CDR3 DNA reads TGCAGTGCTAGAGGGTTTACTGCCGAACAGGGGAACACTGAAGCTTTCTTT.

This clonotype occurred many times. CDR3 DNA sequence: TGCAGTGCTAGAGATAAGAGACGGACCCTCCACTTT. As protein: CSARDKRRTLHF. This chain joins TRBV20-1 and TRBJ1-6; D unclear. V lost 0 bases and J 14 bases, leaving 11 bases between the germline ends. Germline V gene lookup returns CDR1 DFQATT and CDR2 SNEGSKA (reference sequence). This CDR3 contains 12 residues.

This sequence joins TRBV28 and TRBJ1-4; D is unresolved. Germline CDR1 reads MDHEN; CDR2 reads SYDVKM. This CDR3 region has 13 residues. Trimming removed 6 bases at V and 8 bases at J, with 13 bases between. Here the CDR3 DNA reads TGTGCCAGCAGGCCCGGAGGTATGGAAAAACTGTTTTTT. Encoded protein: CASRPGGMEKLFF.

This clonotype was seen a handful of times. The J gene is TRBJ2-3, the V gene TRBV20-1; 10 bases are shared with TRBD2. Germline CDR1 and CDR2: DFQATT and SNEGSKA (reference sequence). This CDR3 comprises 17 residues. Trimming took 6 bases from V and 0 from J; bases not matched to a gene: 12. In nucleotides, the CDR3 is TGCAGTGCAATAGCGGGGGGATCTCCTACTAGCACAGATACGCAGTATTTT. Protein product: CSAIAGGSPTSTDTQYF.